Detailed here is one T cell receptor (beta chain). Its antigen is not known. This sample is part of a study of cytomegalovirus exposure and HLA in healthy donors. PCR was performed using 60 Vbeta and 13 Jbeta primers. Here immunoSEQ multiplex PCR was the method, and the copy in TCRdb shows in-frame clones only, minus some. The table shows more than 150,000 clones, with 65% to 80% occurring only once. Study-wide findings and caveats: Evidence from a later analysis indicated that most CMV-associated TCR beta chains looked HLA-restricted. Reported results showed that the classifier diagnosed cytomegalovirus status with high specificity and sensitivity. Later on, a genetic analysis was performed. It linked a missense variant in DCLRE1C with V- and J-gene trimming of TCR beta. Follow-up analysis seemed to connect common viral pathogens with several of the most significant clusters identified.

This sequence was found in a woman aged 40 to 50 in good health and CMV-seropositive. The specimen was PBMCs.

CDR3 nucleotides: TGTGCCAGCAGCCAACAGTACACCGGGGAGCTGTTTTTT. It is translated as CASSQQYTGELFF. The rearrangement joins TRBV7-2 to TRBJ2-2; unclear D gene. Germline CDR1 is SGHTA and CDR2 is FQGNSA. The CDR3 covers 13 residues. Trimming removed 5 bases from V and 3 bases from J, with 7 bases in between.